The T cell receptor beta chain described here comes from a study of identical twins (dated by TCRdb to about 2016). Regarding the study in general: The study deep-sequenced TCR alpha and beta repertoires from monozygotic twins, unrelated adults of various ages and cord blood to test whether fetal clonotypes persist. To rule out contamination, the twin experiments were replicated at different times with different library preparation protocols. Broad study findings and their caveats: In beta out-of-frame sequences, excess twin sharing was weaker, because having fewer shared sequences lowered the signal-to-noise ratio. Because the same donors could not be followed over many years, conclusions were based on cross-sectional statistical analysis. In monozygotic twins, out-of-frame TCR alpha sharing was systematically underestimated by recombination models, although the models agreed with sharing between unrelated individuals. Compared with coincidental sharing between unrelated individuals, out-of-frame TCR alpha sequences shared between twins showed an excess of sequences with low generation probability. Zero-insertion analyses could be partly confounded by invariant T cells such as MAIT and iNKT, although diverse VJ usage argued against such confounding for most clonotypes. Abundant cord blood beta clonotypes had fewer insertions, young adult naive repertoires showed a similar but weaker trend, and memory repertoires showed no such trend.

All donors were healthy Caucasians. The twin cohort consisted of three pairs of female monozygotic twins, all aged roughly 18 to 29 years. Peripheral blood mononuclear cells were the source from which RNA for the TCR libraries was isolated. The protocol used for the library was 5' RACE. Instrument used: Illumina HiSeq 2000. Template switching introduced a universal primer binding site; the final cDNA contained a unique molecular identifier, enabling accurate counting of TCR cDNA molecules. Specific primers in the conserved constant-segment region were used to synthesize first-strand cDNA for TCR alpha and beta chains. To control for contamination, every cDNA library was double barcoded, receiving both a SMART-Mk sample barcode and Illumina barcodes. TruSeq adapter sequences along with Illumina sample barcodes were introduced in two successive PCR steps. TCR alpha and beta cDNA libraries were sequenced on the Illumina HiSeq platform with custom primers. On the authors' methods: Unique molecular identifiers were extracted from raw reads with MiGEC, and CDR3 positions were determined with MiXCR. For each individual, recombination models were inferred using an EM algorithm with the repgenHMM and IGoR tools. Shared clonotype analysis was performed with the tcR package in R, normalizing sharing by the product of cloneset sizes. To study raw recombination without the effects of thymic and clonal selection, out-of-frame nonproductive sequences were analyzed. The public sequencing data were trimmed at Q25 with fastp and processed into clonotypes with MiXCR by TCRdb, which kept only in-frame beta chains. Entries that share a CDR3 protein sequence are merged under the most common genes and DNA. These V and J calls derive from TCRdb rather than the authors' analysis. Within this sample are under 800,000 distinct CDR3 sequences, with around 20% of them counted one time only. Around 4.5% of the sample is held by the ten biggest clonotypes.

The sample holds a few counts of this clonotype. What this receptor recognizes is not known. Nothing much larger sits one base from this clone, and base qualities are not available. These sequences were also reported in another study, on T cells expressing NK-cell markers. The second study reports: TCR beta-chain repertoires were profiled in sorted CD3+CD56+NKG2C+, CD3+CD56+NKG2C- and CD3+CD56-NKG2C+ T-cell subsets from eight donors. Seven of the eight sequenced donors were HCMV-seropositive and one was HCMV-seronegative. To restrict sorting to alphabetaTCR-expressing T cells, an anti-gammadeltaTCR antibody was added in several experiments. In a handful of donors, the dominant CD3+CD56+NKG2C+ clonotypes were found to rank among the top 10 CD8+ clonotypes and to make up roughly 1.0-7.5% of CD8+ T cells. Those dominant clonotypes were again the most abundant among CD3+CD56-NKG2C+ cells in a handful of donors, at about 25-60.1%. Whether the expanded NKG2C-expressing T cell clones were specific for HCMV antigens was left unclear. Randomly selected healthy volunteers, three men and five women, were used as the eight sequenced donors. A commercial ELISA kit detecting HCMV-specific IgG in serum was used to determine HCMV serostatus. For over 5 donors, bulk peripheral blood T-cell repertoires were also sequenced from unsorted PBMC. MIGEC was used to demultiplex reads and group reads by UMI, and MiTCR was used to assemble and quantify clonotypes. To exclude erroneous sequences, only TCR cDNA sequences supported by at least two reads were retained. The tcR package was used for downstream repertoire analysis, and clonotypes were matched across fractions by CDR3 nucleotide sequence plus V segment. VDJmatch was used to annotate antigen specificity against VDJdb, with one amino acid substitution in CDR3 allowed.

This clonotype originated in a woman under 30 in good health. The specimen was PBMCs.

The encoded CDR3 is CASSPKSTGGLYNEQFF. The sequence in DNA is TGTGCCAGCAGCCCAAAATCAACAGGGGGCCTTTACAATGAGCAGTTCTTC. Rearrangement joined TRBV5-5 to TRBJ2-1; 9 of the junction bases match TRBD1. As encoded in the germline V gene (reference sequence), CDR1 is SGHKS while CDR2 is YYEKEE. The junction shows trimming of 4 bases on V and 4 bases on J, and the gene matches do not reach 12 bases of it. The CDR3 starts with the cysteine, ends with the phenylalanine, and has 17 residues. Only the CDR3 part of the read is kept: 51 bases, read in frame from the first base.